These 32 T cell receptor beta chains were all obtained from the same sample, sequenced in a study of blood T cell repertoires in COVID-19. Measured with immunoSEQ multiplex PCR; TCRdb has only the in-frame clones, and not every one. The profile shows 150,000 to 200,000 clones, approximately 88% of them singletons. The sample was PBMCs or T cells enriched from blood (not recorded which). Receptors were obtained from a woman aged 55-75 years who had recovered from COVID-19.

This chain joins TRBV2 and TRBJ1-6; D unclear. This CDR3 region has 13 residues. Germline V CDR1 and CDR2: SNHLY, FYNNEI. The ends were cut back, 5 bases at V and 4 bases at J, with 6 bases in the middle. The CDR3 nucleotides are TGTGCCAGCAGTCCCCAATATAATTCACCCCTCCACTTT. It encodes CASSPQYNSPLHF. Supplemented by reference TRBV2 and TRBJ1-6, the full variable domain reads EPEVTQTPSHQVTQMGQEVILRCVPISNHLYFYWYRQILGQKVEFLVSFYNNEISEKSEIFDDQFSVERPDGSNFTLKIRSTKLEDSAMYFCASSPQYNSPLHFGNGTRLTVT.

This clone was observed a handful of times. This chain joins TRBV19 and TRBJ1-5; D is unclear. Germline values: CDR1 LNHDA, CDR2 SQIVND (reference sequence). The CDR3 consists of 12 residues. V gave up 4 bases and J gave up 9 bases, with 10 bases separating them. Here the CDR3 DNA reads TGTGCCAGTAGTACCCATCCCGGGCCCCAGCATTTT. Its protein product is CASSTHPGPQHF. Full variable domain (rest looked up from reference TRBV19 and TRBJ1-5): DGGITQSPKYLFRKEGQNVTLSCEQNLNHDAMYWYRQDPGQGLRLIYYSQIVNDFQKGDIAEGYSVSREKKESFPLTVTSAQKNPTAFYLCASSTHPGPQHFGDGTRLSIL.

V usage is TRBV4-2 and J usage is TRBJ2-1; tentative D call: TRBD1 (5 bases). The V gene lost 4 bases and the J gene lost 7 bases, with 11 bases spanning the gap. CDR3 length equals 13 residues. Germline V gene data show CDR1 as LGHNA and CDR2 as YNFKEQ. The CDR3 coding sequence is TGTGCCAGCAGCCCTCAGGGTCGTAATGAGCAGTTCTTC. This gives the protein CASSPQGRNEQFF.

The chain combines TRBV3-1 (or the pseudogene TRBV3-2) with TRBJ1-6; 10 positions agree with TRBD1. The CDR3 has 15 amino acids. Germline V CDR1 and CDR2: LGHDT, YNNKEL (reference sequence). V dropped 5 bases and J dropped 6; count of bases not matched to a gene: 4. The CDR3 nucleotides read TGTGCCAGCAGCTCCGGACAGGGGGGTAATTCACCCCTCCACTTT. Its translation is CASSSGQGGNSPLHF.

The chain recombines TRBV5-6 with TRBJ1-5, with a possible D match to TRBD1 (5 bases). The CDR3 is made up of 12 amino acids. Germline V gene data show CDR1 as SGHDT and CDR2 as YYEEEE. V lost 0 bases and J lost 12, with 10 bases in between. The CDR3 protein is CASSLAGTGQHF. The CDR3 nucleotides read TGTGCCAGCAGCTTGGCCGGGACTGGCCAGCATTTT.

The V call is TRBV28, the J call TRBJ2-5, with 7 bases matching TRBD1. CDR3 size: 14 residues. Germline V gives CDR1 MDHEN, CDR2 SYDVKM. V lost 10 bases, J lost 0 bases, and 8 bases stayed unmatched. DNA for the CDR3: TGTGCCACCACGACAGGGTGGTACCAAGAGACCCAGTACTTC. As protein: CATTTGWYQETQYF.

This clone has more than one count but fewer than ten. The rearrangement uses TRBV6-1 and TRBJ2-1; TRBD2 might be the D (5 bases). CDR1 and CDR2 from the germline V gene are MNHNS and SASEGT. Trimming shortened V by 2 bases and J by 8 bases, and 13 bases separated the two germline ends. This CDR3 is 14 amino acids long. This CDR3 reads CASSERRVGDEQFF. CDR3 bases: TGTGCCAGCAGTGAAAGGCGGGTTGGGGATGAGCAGTTCTTC.

The DNA for the CDR3 is TGTGCCAGCAGTTTATACCACAGGGGATCTGGCTACACCTTC. Amino acids: CASSLYHRGSGYTF. The chain has TRBV27 and TRBJ1-2; 7 bases agree with TRBD1. Germline CDR1 and CDR2: MNHEY and SMNVEV (reference sequence). Trimming removed 1 base from V and 7 bases from J; junction bases left unmatched: 6. This CDR3 is built from 14 residues.

The chain recombines TRBV30 with TRBJ1-5, with D perhaps TRBD1 (5 bases). V lost 1 base and J lost 3, with 10 bases in between. Looked up from germline, CDR1 is GTSNPN and CDR2 is SVGIG (reference sequence). CDR3 length: 14 residues. CDR3 loop: CAWSAQVFNQPQHF. The DNA for the CDR3 is TGTGCCTGGAGTGCACAGGTTTTCAATCAGCCCCAGCATTTT.

The J gene is TRBJ1-5, the V gene TRBV10-3, with TRBD1 as a possible D gene (6 bases). Germline V gene lookup returns CDR1 ENHRY and CDR2 SYGVKD. The CDR3 is made up of 16 amino acids. Trimming stripped 2 bases from V and 7 bases from J, with 18 bases between. This CDR3 reads CAISETLGGAGQPQHF. The DNA of the CDR3 is TGTGCCATCAGTGAGACACTAGGGGGGGCGGGGCAGCCCCAGCATTTT.

CDR3: CASSLSGDSRSGNTIYF. CDR3 nucleotides: TGTGCCAGCAGTTTATCAGGGGACAGCCGCTCTGGAAACACCATATATTTT. The chain is built from TRBV27 and TRBJ1-3; 7 bases align to TRBD1. The CDR3 runs to 17 residues. Germline loops: CDR1 MNHEY, CDR2 SMNVEV (reference sequence). V gave up 0 bases and J gave up 0 bases; unmatched junction bases: 5.

The gene calls are TRBV19 and TRBJ1-1, with 9 bases that match TRBD1. Looked up from germline, CDR1 is LNHDA and CDR2 is SQIVND (reference sequence). The CDR3 contains 15 residues. Trimming took 5 bases from V and 2 from J; bases not matched to a gene: 6. The CDR3 loop reads CASSAHRGPNTEAFF. CDR3 sequence (DNA): TGTGCCAGTAGTGCCCACAGGGGGCCTAACACTGAAGCTTTCTTT.

The chain has TRBV2 and TRBJ2-6; D unresolved. This CDR3 has 14 residues. Germline V gene sequence: CDR1 SNHLY, CDR2 FYNNEI. With 7 bases removed from V and 3 bases from J, the gap between germline ends came to 10 bases. The CDR3 nucleotides read TGTGCCAGCAAGGAGTTGGGTGGGGCCAACGTCCTGACTTTC. Amino acids: CASKELGGANVLTF.

J is TRBJ2-7 and V is TRBV18, with 8 bases aligning to TRBD1. The CDR3 covers 15 residues. V lost 3 bases and J lost 5; bases outside the gene matches: 9. The germline V gene has CDR1 KGHSH and CDR2 LQKENI. CDR3 in DNA: TGTGCCAGCTCACCCCTTCAGGGGGCGGGCAACGAGCAGTACTTC. It encodes CASSPLQGAGNEQYF.

This chain connects TRBV12-3 or TRBV12-4 to TRBJ1-2; no clear D. V lost 6 bases, J lost 10 bases, and 15 bases lay in between. CDR3 length: 12 amino acids. The CDR3 spells CASSPGLSVYTF. For the CDR3, the DNA is TGTGCCAGCAGCCCCGGACTTTCGGTCTACACCTTC.

This chain links TRBV6-2 or TRBV6-3 with TRBJ2-1, with 9 bases aligning to TRBD2. The germline CDR1 and CDR2 sequences are MNHEY and SVGEGT. The CDR3 covers 16 residues. With V trimmed by 4 bases and J by 6 bases, 10 bases remained unmatched. DNA of the CDR3: TGTGCCAGCAGTTCTGAGTTAGTACTAGCGGGCAATGAGCAGTTCTTC. Encoded protein: CASSSELVLAGNEQFF.

In its sample, this clone was seen a few times. The V call is TRBV7-6, the J call TRBJ1-2, with TRBD1 matching over 8 bases. Germline CDR1 is SGHVS and CDR2 is FNYEAQ. V lost 4 bases, J lost 8 bases, and 3 bases stayed unmatched. This CDR3 region has 12 residues. The CDR3 sequence: CASSYPGGGYTF. The DNA for the CDR3 is TGTGCCAGCAGCTACCCAGGGGGCGGCTACACCTTC.

The rearrangement uses TRBV2 and TRBJ2-2; D is undetermined. Trimming shortened V by 6 bases and J by 2 bases, and 10 bases separated the two germline ends. The germline V gene has CDR1 SNHLY and CDR2 FYNNEI. The CDR3 runs to 14 residues. CDR3 sequence (DNA): TGTGCCAGCAGCGGAGAACTTAACACCGGGGAGCTGTTTTTT. Encoded protein: CASSGELNTGELFF.

CDR3 bases: TGTGCCGGGGGCGCCTCTGGAAACACCATATATTTT. This encodes CAGGASGNTIYF. The rearrangement uses TRBV10-3 and TRBJ1-3, with D tentatively TRBD1 (6 bases). CDR1 and CDR2 (germline): ENHRY, SYGVKD. Trimming took off 11 bases at V and 0 bases at J, with 8 bases between the two ends. This CDR3 comprises 12 residues.

The genes are TRBV7-2 and TRBJ1-2; D remains unclear. The V end lost 4 bases, the J end lost 1 base, and 13 bases lay between the germline ends. Germline loops: CDR1 SGHTA, CDR2 FQGNSA. This CDR3 region has 15 residues. DNA for the CDR3: TGTGCCAGCAGCTCGGGGATGGGGATTAACTATGGCTACACCTTC. Protein product: CASSSGMGINYGYTF.

The chain uses TRBV30 and TRBJ1-4; TRBD1 agrees at 7 bases. CDR1 and CDR2 from the germline V gene are GTSNPN and SVGIG (reference sequence). The CDR3 loop spans 14 amino acids. V shed 0 bases and J 8 bases; nucleotides not matched to a gene: 6. The CDR3 protein is CAWSVDPDREKLFF. CDR3 in DNA: TGTGCCTGGAGTGTAGACCCGGACAGGGAAAAACTGTTTTTT. The full variable domain, rest sourced from reference TRBV30 and TRBJ1-4, is SQTIHQWPATLVQPVGSPLSLECTVEGTSNPNLYWYRQAAGRGLQLLFYSVGIGQISSEVPQNLSASRPQDRQFILSSKKLLLSDSGFYLCAWSVDPDREKLFFGSGTQLSVL.

This chain uses TRBV7-2 with TRBJ2-3; 8 bases map to TRBD1. V was clipped by 5 bases and J by 7 bases; unmatched bases: 5. The CDR3 consists of 13 residues. CDR1 and CDR2 (germline): SGHTA, FQGNSA. CDR3 region: CASSPGGANTQYF. The CDR3 DNA sequence: TGTGCCAGCAGCCCAGGGGGCGCAAATACGCAGTATTTT.

J is TRBJ1-1 and V is TRBV20-1; 8 nucleotides line up with TRBD1. CDR1 and CDR2 (germline): DFQATT, SNEGSKA (reference sequence). This CDR3 is 15 amino acids long. V lost 3 bases, J lost 1 base, and 7 bases stayed unmatched. CDR3 residues: CSASWADRANTEAFF. CDR3 coding DNA: TGCAGTGCTAGTTGGGCGGACAGGGCGAACACTGAAGCTTTCTTT.

The CDR3 spells CASSLNQGTDQPQHF. CDR3 DNA: TGTGCCAGCAGCCTAAACCAGGGAACGGATCAGCCCCAGCATTTT. The V call is TRBV7-2, the J call TRBJ1-5, with D perhaps TRBD1 (5 bases). The CDR3 runs to 15 residues. CDR1 is SGHTA, CDR2 FQGNSA, per germline. V lost 5 bases to trimming and J lost 5 bases, with 16 bases between them. Based on the CDR3 plus reference TRBV7-2 and TRBJ1-5, the full variable domain is GAGVSQSPSNKVTEKGKDVELRCDPISGHTALYWYRQSLGQGLEFLIYFQGNSAPDKSGLPSDRFSAERTGGSVSTLTIQRTQQEDSAVYLCASSLNQGTDQPQHFGDGTRLSIL.

This chain connects TRBV9 to TRBJ1-5, with D perhaps TRBD1 (5 bases). Trimming cost V 5 bases and J 4 bases, with 13 bases left between them. Per the germline V gene, CDR1 is SGDLS and CDR2 is YYNGEE. The CDR3 extends over 14 amino acids. The CDR3 is CASSPDQGNQPQHF. Written as DNA, the CDR3 is TGTGCCAGCAGTCCCGACCAGGGAAATCAGCCCCAGCATTTT.

The chain recombines TRBV6-5 with TRBJ2-2; 9 nucleotides agree with TRBD1. The CDR3 sequence is 15 residues long. Germline CDR1 and CDR2: MNHEY and SVGAGI. The ends lost 6 bases at V and 2 bases at J; junction bases unmatched: 4. DNA of the CDR3: TGTGCCAGCAGCCGACAGGGGGTAAACACCGGGGAGCTGTTTTTT. As protein: CASSRQGVNTGELFF.

The chain couples TRBV7-9 to TRBJ1-1, with unresolved D. V was clipped by 2 bases and J by 3 bases, with 10 bases between them. CDR1 and CDR2 (germline): SEHNR, FQNEAQ (reference sequence). The CDR3 runs to 14 residues. The CDR3 DNA sequence: TGTGCCAGCAGCTTACGTTGGGAGGACACTGAAGCTTTCTTT. It codes for CASSLRWEDTEAFF. The whole variable domain, remainder taken from reference TRBV7-9 and TRBJ1-1, is DTGVSQNPRHKITKRGQNVTFRCDPISEHNRLYWYRQTLGQGPEFLTYFQNEAQLEKSRLLSDRFSAERPKGSFSTLEIQRTEQGDSAMYLCASSLRWEDTEAFFGQGTRLTVV.

The CDR3 protein is CASSSYRGLTGEQYF. CDR3 DNA sequence: TGCGCCAGCAGCTCTTATAGGGGCTTGACAGGGGAGCAGTACTTC. The gene calls are TRBV5-1 and TRBJ2-7; 7 nucleotides match TRBD1. The CDR3 sequence is 15 residues long. The germline CDR1 and CDR2 sequences are SGHRS and YFSETQ. The ends lost 3 bases at V and 7 bases at J; junction bases unmatched: 13.

V usage is TRBV5-1 and J usage is TRBJ2-5; 12 bases match TRBD1. Germline lookup yields CDR1 SGHRS and CDR2 YFSETQ. This CDR3 region has 17 residues. Unmatched junction bases numbered 9, after V lost 1 base and J lost 5 bases. CDR3 in amino acids: CASSLTGRDRGRETQYF. The CDR3 DNA reads TGCGCCAGCAGCTTGACGGGCCGGGACAGGGGGCGGGAGACCCAGTACTTC.

The rearrangement uses TRBV6-2 or TRBV6-3 and TRBJ1-1; D gene ambiguous. Looked up from germline, CDR1 is MNHEY and CDR2 is SVGEGT. This CDR3 is built from 14 residues. Trimming stripped 6 bases from V and 5 bases from J, with 16 bases between. The CDR3 DNA follows: TGTGCCAGCAGCCCCCGCCGGAGGAGAACTGAAGCTTTCTTT. Translated, it gives CASSPRRRRTEAFF.

V is TRBV28 and J is TRBJ2-7; D remains unclear. Trimming stripped 8 bases from V and 4 bases from J, with 6 bases between. Germline V lookup: CDR1 MDHEN, CDR2 SYDVKM. The CDR3 loop spans 10 amino acids. The CDR3 loop reads CASSRYEQYF. The CDR3 bases are TGTGCCAGCTCGAGATACGAGCAGTACTTC. The full variable domain, rest sourced from reference TRBV28 and TRBJ2-7, is DVKVTQSSRYLVKRTGEKVFLECVQDMDHENMFWYRQDPGLGLRLIYFSYDVKMKEKGDIPEGYSVSREKKERFSLILESASTNQTSMYLCASSRYEQYFGPGTRLTVT.

The rearrangement joins TRBV18 to TRBJ2-7, with 13 bases that match TRBD2. The V segment lost 2 bases and the J segment 5 bases; nucleotides outside the gene matches: 3. The CDR3 contains 15 residues. From germline, CDR1 is KGHSH and CDR2 LQKENI. CDR3 bases: TGTGCCAGCTCACCAGGGACTAGCGGGGCTGACGAGCAGTACTTC. It specifies CASSPGTSGADEQYF.